The 31 T cell receptor beta chains in this list originate from one sample, sequenced in a study of cytomegalovirus exposure and HLA in healthy donors. The study ran its PCR with 60 Vbeta and 13 Jbeta primers. The table came from immunoSEQ multiplex PCR; TCRdb's copy has only in-frame clones and leaves some out. Of around 150,000 clones listed, 75% to 85% are singletons. Sequenced input: PBMCs. All receptors derive from a man aged 30 to 39 in good health and CMV-seronegative.

V and J are TRBV7-2 and TRBJ2-5; 9 bases match TRBD2. The J call may be in error: the DNA end matches TRBJ2-7 better. CDR3 size: 15 residues. The germline CDR1 and CDR2 sequences are SGHTA and FQGNSA. CDR3 coding DNA: TGTGCCAGCAGCTTGGAGCTAGCGGGATTTGACGAGCAGTACTTC. It translates to CASSLELAGFDEQYF.

V and J are TRBV30 and TRBJ1-5; TRBD1 might be the D (5 bases). Trimming took off 2 bases at V and 9 bases at J, with 14 bases between the two ends. Per germline, CDR1 GTSNPN and CDR2 SVGIG (reference sequence). The CDR3 contains 13 residues. CDR3 residues: CAWSYGRQGPQHF. DNA of the CDR3: TGTGCCTGGAGTTACGGCAGGCAGGGGCCCCAGCATTTT.

The V call is TRBV19, the J call TRBJ1-5, with 9 bases lining up with TRBD1. The ends lost 4 bases at V and 2 bases at J; junction bases unmatched: 9. The CDR3 loop spans 17 amino acids. Per the germline V gene, CDR1 is LNHDA and CDR2 is SQIVND (reference sequence). CDR3 protein: CASSRDRARGGNQPQHF. As DNA, the CDR3 is TGTGCCAGTAGTAGGGACAGGGCCCGTGGGGGCAATCAGCCCCAGCATTTT.

This chain links TRBV11-3 with TRBJ2-1; 7 bases are shared with TRBD2. The CDR3 is 16 residues long. Germline trimming cut 5 bases from V and 5 bases from J; bases unmatched to any gene: 12. CDR1 is SGHNT and CDR2 is YENEEA in the germline V gene. The CDR3 DNA is TGTGCCAGCAGCCCCCGAGGGGCGGGAGTCAACAATGAGCAGTTCTTC. Protein: CASSPRGAGVNNEQFF.

About this clone: At the DNA level, this CDR3 is encoded by other sequences in the same sample as well. The chain combines TRBV29-1 with TRBJ2-7; TRBD1 matches 9 bases. This CDR3 spans 16 amino acids. J gave up 2 bases and V 1 base, and 9 bases lay outside the gene matches. Germline V gene data show CDR1 as SQVTM and CDR2 as ANQGSEA. CDR3 in DNA: TGCAGCGTTGAAGGGAGTTGGACAGGGGAAACCTACGAGCAGTACTTC. Protein sequence: CSVEGSWTGETYEQYF.

The chain recombines TRBV19 with TRBJ2-3; 9 nucleotides agree with TRBD1. Germline-derived CDR1 and CDR2 are LNHDA and SQIVND (reference sequence). J lost 3 bases, V lost 2 bases, and 6 bases had no gene match. The CDR3 runs to 16 residues. CDR3 residues: CASSIPGTGSTDTQYF. DNA of the CDR3: TGTGCCAGTAGTATACCCGGGACAGGGAGTACAGATACGCAGTATTTT.

The CDR3 bases are TGTGCCTGTTCGATAGGGGGTCCTAACGAGCAGTACTTC. Translation gives CACSIGGPNEQYF. The V call is TRBV30, the J call TRBJ2-7, with a possible D match to TRBD1 (6 bases). CDR1 and CDR2 from the germline V gene are GTSNPN and SVGIG (reference sequence). V lost 6 bases to trimming and J lost 5 bases, with 17 bases between them. The CDR3 is made up of 13 amino acids.

The J gene is TRBJ2-7, the V gene TRBV30, with TRBD1 matching over 11 bases. The CDR3 has 15 residues. Trimming at V came to 1 base and at J to 3 bases, leaving 5 bases not matched to a gene. Looked up from germline, CDR1 is GTSNPN and CDR2 is SVGIG (reference sequence). CDR3 nucleotide sequence: TGTGCCTGGAGTGAGGGGACAGGGGGAGGCTACGAGCAGTACTTC. Translated: CAWSEGTGGGYEQYF.

This clone was picked up one time. In DNA form, the CDR3 reads TGTGCCTGGAGTGTTTCATCAAGGAGCTATGGCTACACCTTC. It codes for CAWSVSSRSYGYTF. The V gene is TRBV30, the J gene TRBJ1-2; no reliable D call. V was cut by 0 bases and J by 4 bases, with 12 bases left in between. CDR1 and CDR2 from the germline V gene are GTSNPN and SVGIG (reference sequence). The CDR3 has 14 residues. Variable domain in full (rest from reference TRBV30 and TRBJ1-2): SQTIHQWPATLVQPVGSPLSLECTVEGTSNPNLYWYRQAAGRGLQLLFYSVGIGQISSEVPQNLSASRPQDRQFILSSKKLLLSDSGFYLCAWSVSSRSYGYTFGSGTRLTVV.

The J gene is TRBJ2-1, the V gene TRBV9; D possibly corresponds to TRBD2 (6 bases). With 7 bases removed from V and 2 bases from J, the gap between germline ends came to 13 bases. The CDR3 covers 14 residues. The germline V gene has CDR1 SGDLS and CDR2 YYNGEE. CDR3 sequence: CASAGTHPYNEQFF. DNA of the CDR3: TGTGCCAGCGCCGGGACTCACCCCTACAATGAGCAGTTCTTC.

The chain combines TRBV6-9 with TRBJ1-2; TRBD1 agrees at 8 bases. V was pared by 11 bases and J by 7 bases, with 21 bases of the junction left unmatched. CDR1 is MNHGY and CDR2 is SVAAGI in the germline V gene. The CDR3 covers 16 residues. The CDR3 DNA reads as TGTGCCCGAATTCCTCCAGCAGGGGGCGCAGGAACTGGCTACACCTTC. Protein sequence: CARIPPAGGAGTGYTF.

This chain uses TRBV7-6 with TRBJ1-3; 9 bases are shared with TRBD1. CDR1 is SGHVS and CDR2 is FNYEAQ in the germline V gene. V shed 2 bases, J shed 4 bases, and the junction held 6 bases outside the gene matches. There are 16 residues in the CDR3. In DNA, the CDR3 is TGTGCCAGCAGCTTAAGGACAGGGGCGGAGGGAAACACCATATATTTT. It specifies CASSLRTGAEGNTIYF.

Only a few counts were recorded for this clone. The V gene is TRBV5-6, the J gene TRBJ2-7, with D possibly being TRBD2 (6 bases). This CDR3 has 16 residues. V was pared by 4 bases and J by 6 bases, with 23 bases between. Germline lookup yields CDR1 SGHDT and CDR2 YYEEEE. CDR3 protein: CASSPLIGEASGEQYF. The CDR3, as DNA: TGTGCCAGCAGCCCCCTAATTGGGGAGGCATCGGGCGAGCAGTACTTC.

The rearrangement joins TRBV13 to TRBJ1-2; 7 nucleotides agree with TRBD1. The CDR3 length is 16 residues. J was trimmed by 3 bases and V by 4 bases; bases with no gene match: 11. Germline loops: CDR1 PRHDT, CDR2 FYEKMQ (reference sequence). The CDR3 DNA sequence: TGTGCCAGCAGCTCACTTCCCCGGACAGGAGACTATGGCTACACCTTC. Translation gives CASSSLPRTGDYGYTF.

The rearrangement joins TRBV5-1 to TRBJ1-2, with D unresolved. This CDR3 comprises 13 residues. In germline, CDR1 is SGHRS, CDR2 YFSETQ. Trimming left V 0 bases short and J 4 bases short, with 7 bases between. In DNA, the CDR3 is TGCGCCAGCAGCTTGGAACGGAGCTATGGCTACACCTTC. Translating gives CASSLERSYGYTF. The variable domain in full, completed from reference TRBV5-1 and TRBJ1-2, reads KAGVTQTPRYLIKTRGQQVTLSCSPISGHRSVSWYQQTPGQGLQFLFEYFSETQRNKGNFPGRFSGRQFSNSRSEMNVSTLELGDSALYLCASSLERSYGYTFGSGTRLTVV.

This chain links TRBV28 with TRBJ2-1, with 13 bases lining up with TRBD2. The V segment lost 6 bases and the J segment 8 bases; nucleotides outside the gene matches: 7. CDR1 MDHEN and CDR2 SYDVKM come from the germline V gene. The CDR3 loop spans 15 amino acids. The CDR3, as DNA: TGTGCCAGCAGGATCGGGACTAGCGGGGTTTATGAGCAGTTCTTC. Translation gives CASRIGTSGVYEQFF.

The chain is built from TRBV29-1 and TRBJ2-2; TRBD2 matches 7 bases. V lost 6 bases to trimming and J lost 4 bases; unmatched junction nucleotides: 11. CDR1 SQVTM and CDR2 ANQGSEA come from the germline V gene. There are 15 residues in the CDR3. The CDR3 sequence is CSVGGGGRITGELFF. As DNA, the CDR3 is TGCAGCGTCGGTGGTGGCGGGAGAATCACCGGGGAGCTGTTTTTT.

A word on this clone: Additional DNA sequences in this sample encode the identical CDR3. The chain is built from TRBV28 and TRBJ1-5; D not certain. The CDR3 sequence is 12 residues long. The germline V gene has CDR1 MDHEN and CDR2 SYDVKM. Trimming left V 5 bases short and J 4 bases short, with 6 bases between. The DNA of the CDR3 is TGTGCCAGCAGTCCCCCAAATCAGCCCCAGCATTTT. Amino acid sequence: CASSPPNQPQHF.

V and J are TRBV29-1 and TRBJ2-3; a weak D match, TRBD1 (5 bases). Trimming cost V 4 bases and J 3 bases, with 14 bases left between them. The CDR3 consists of 14 residues. Germline assignment: CDR1 SQVTM and CDR2 ANQGSEA. The CDR3 reads CSVARQGVTDTQYF. CDR3 sequence (DNA): TGCAGCGTTGCTCGGCAGGGTGTTACAGATACGCAGTATTTT.

The chain has TRBV6-5 and TRBJ1-2; D call uncertain. The germline gives CDR1 MNHEY, CDR2 SVGAGI. V dropped 8 bases and J dropped 7 bases, with 17 bases sitting between them. This CDR3 contains 13 residues. CDR3 sequence (DNA): TGTGCCAGCCTGAGCGGGCTAACTTGTGGCTACACCTTC. Translation gives CASLSGLTCGYTF.

The rearrangement joins TRBV6-1 to TRBJ1-1; D is perhaps TRBD1 (5 bases). This CDR3 comprises 15 residues. V was shortened by 1 base and J by 3 bases, with 12 bases between the two germline ends. Germline V gene lookup returns CDR1 MNHNS and CDR2 SASEGT. The CDR3 region is CASSEGQGYYTEAFF. CDR3 nucleotides: TGTGCCAGCAGTGAAGGGCAGGGCTACTACACTGAAGCTTTCTTT.

This clone was seen only a few times. This chain joins TRBV6-1 and TRBJ2-1, with 11 bases lining up with TRBD2. The germline gives CDR1 MNHNS, CDR2 SASEGT. The junction had 7 bases not matched to a gene; V was cut back by 8 bases and J by 7 bases. This CDR3 comprises 14 residues. The CDR3 DNA is TGTGCCAGCGTCCCCACTAGCGGGAGAAATGAGCAGTTCTTC. Its protein product is CASVPTSGRNEQFF.

CDR3 coding DNA: TGTGCCAGCAGCTTCCAGACCTACGAGCAGTACTTC. It specifies CASSFQTYEQYF. V is TRBV5-6 and J is TRBJ2-7; D remains ambiguous. The germline V gene has CDR1 SGHDT and CDR2 YYEEEE. The CDR3 is 12 residues long. Trimming left V 2 bases short and J 2 bases short, with 5 bases between.

The rearrangement uses TRBV10-1 and TRBJ2-5; D possibly corresponds to TRBD1 (6 bases). The CDR3 is made up of 14 amino acids. The germline V and J ends were trimmed by 6 bases and 5 bases, with 16 bases remaining between them. Germline assignment: CDR1 WNHNN and CDR2 SYGVQD (reference sequence). For the CDR3, the DNA is TGCGCCAGCAGCGGGGCAGGGGCTTGGGAGACCCAGTACTTC. Amino acid sequence: CASSGAGAWETQYF.

V usage is TRBV13 and J usage is TRBJ2-5, with a weak D call TRBD2 (6 bases). V was cut by 6 bases and J by 1 base, with 9 bases left in between. Germline CDR1 reads PRHDT; CDR2 reads FYEKMQ (reference sequence). CDR3 size: 13 residues. CDR3 bases: TGTGCCAGCAGGGAGGGACTCCAAGAGACCCAGTACTTC. Its translation is CASREGLQETQYF.

The chain links TRBV27 to TRBJ1-1; 10 positions match TRBD1. Per germline, CDR1 MNHEY and CDR2 SMNVEV (reference sequence). Unmatched junction bases numbered 9, after V lost 4 bases and J lost 7 bases. The CDR3 sequence is 15 residues long. CDR3: CASSSYGTGVSEAFF. The CDR3 DNA sequence: TGTGCCAGCAGTTCTTACGGGACAGGGGTGAGTGAAGCTTTCTTT.

This clone was seen only a few times. The chain employs TRBV6-5 and TRBJ2-1, with TRBD2 matching over 7 bases. CDR1 MNHEY and CDR2 SVGAGI come from the germline V gene. This CDR3 has 15 amino acids. Trimming at V came to 6 bases and at J to 0 bases, leaving 5 bases not matched to a gene. The CDR3 loop reads CASRTRGSSYNEQFF. CDR3 DNA: TGTGCCAGCAGAACGCGGGGGAGCTCCTACAATGAGCAGTTCTTC.

The sample holds a few counts of this clone. This chain joins TRBV19 and TRBJ2-2; 7 nucleotides align to TRBD1. Germline lookup yields CDR1 LNHDA and CDR2 SQIVND (reference sequence). This CDR3 spans 14 amino acids. V lost 2 bases to trimming and J lost 6 bases; unmatched junction nucleotides: 3. The CDR3 DNA is TGTGCCAGTAGTATATCGACAGGGTCCGGGGAGCTGTTTTTT. Translated: CASSISTGSGELFF.

This chain connects TRBV4-3 to TRBJ1-6; D is ambiguous. The CDR3 length is 16 residues. Trimming removed 5 bases from V and 12 bases from J, with 23 bases in between. The germline gives CDR1 LGHNA, CDR2 YSLEER. The DNA for the CDR3 is TGCGCCAGCAGCTCAAAGAATGAATATCCCGAGGAACCCCTCCACTTT. It yields the protein CASSSKNEYPEEPLHF.

This rearrangement joins TRBV9 to TRBJ2-1, with D possibly being TRBD2 (6 bases). The germline V and J ends were trimmed by 3 bases and 4 bases, with 14 bases remaining between them. The CDR3 covers 15 residues. From germline, CDR1 is SGDLS and CDR2 YYNGEE. In DNA form, the CDR3 reads TGTGCCAGCAGCGGGGCGGGACGGATTTACAATGAGCAGTTCTTC. This gives the protein CASSGAGRIYNEQFF.

CDR3 amino acids: CAYSGTGKSQPQHF. CDR3 bases: TGTGCCTATTCCGGGACAGGGAAGAGTCAGCCCCAGCATTTT. The chain recombines TRBV28 with TRBJ1-5, with 9 bases lining up with TRBD1. The CDR3 totals 14 residues. CDR1 MDHEN and CDR2 SYDVKM come from the germline V gene. Trimming at V came to 11 bases and at J to 6 bases, leaving 11 bases not matched to a gene.